This T cell receptor beta chain was observed in a study of beta chain features in type 1 diabetes. Study-level background: Across every sample, roughly 100 million sorted cells were examined in total. Findings and caveats of the study: VDJ junctions sequenced from type 1 diabetes patients showed fewer insertions and more deletions.

CDR1 is SEHNR and CDR2 is FQNEAQ in the germline V gene (reference sequence). The CDR3 loop spans 15 amino acids. Trimming at V came to 0 bases and at J to 5 bases, leaving 2 bases not matched to a gene. Markers CD45RO/CCR7/CD25/CD127/CD95/CD27 served to sort CD4+ naive, central memory, regulatory and stem cell-like memory cells. Of the isolated RNA, all was reverse transcribed, and so the sequenced material was expressed TCRB transcripts. The read count averaged about 3.3 million across naive, central memory and regulatory T cell samples. Assay: immunoSEQ multiplex PCR; the TCRdb copy retains only in-frame clones and omits some. The sample contains about 180,000 clones, 10% to 15% of which appear only once. This clone was detected only a few times. Its specificity is not known.

V and J are TRBV7-9 and TRBJ2-1, with 9 bases matching TRBD2. The TCR originated in a woman younger than 35 in good health. The sequencing input was central memory CD4+ T cells from blood. CDR3 region: CASSLASSGNNEQFF. The CDR3 coding sequence is TGTGCCAGCAGCTTAGCGTCTAGCGGGAACAATGAGCAGTTCTTC.